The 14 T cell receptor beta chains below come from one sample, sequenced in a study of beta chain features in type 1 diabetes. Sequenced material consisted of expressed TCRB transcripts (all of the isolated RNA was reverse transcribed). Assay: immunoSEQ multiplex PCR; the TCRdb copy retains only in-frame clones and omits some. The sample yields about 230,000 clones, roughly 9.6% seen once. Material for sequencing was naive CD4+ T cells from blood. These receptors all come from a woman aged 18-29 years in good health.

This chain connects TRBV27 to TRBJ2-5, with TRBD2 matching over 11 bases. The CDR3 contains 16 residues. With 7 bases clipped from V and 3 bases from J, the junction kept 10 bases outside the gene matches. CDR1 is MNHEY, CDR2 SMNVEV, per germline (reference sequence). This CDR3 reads CASIQLQGLAEETQYF. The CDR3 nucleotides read TGTGCCAGCATTCAACTCCAGGGACTAGCGGAAGAGACCCAGTACTTC.

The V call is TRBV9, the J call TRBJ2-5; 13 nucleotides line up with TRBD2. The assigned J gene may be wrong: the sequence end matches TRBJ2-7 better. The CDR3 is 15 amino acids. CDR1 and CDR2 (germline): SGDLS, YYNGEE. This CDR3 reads CASSAGLAGVAEQYF. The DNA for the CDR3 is TGTGCCAGCAGCGCCGGACTAGCGGGAGTGGCCGAGCAGTACTTC.

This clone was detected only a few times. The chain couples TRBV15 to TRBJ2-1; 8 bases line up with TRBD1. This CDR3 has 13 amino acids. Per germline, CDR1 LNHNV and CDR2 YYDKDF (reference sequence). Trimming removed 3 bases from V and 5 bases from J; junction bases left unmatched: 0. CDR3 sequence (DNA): TGTGCCACCAGCAGGGGACAGGACAATGAGCAGTTCTTC. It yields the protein CATSRGQDNEQFF.

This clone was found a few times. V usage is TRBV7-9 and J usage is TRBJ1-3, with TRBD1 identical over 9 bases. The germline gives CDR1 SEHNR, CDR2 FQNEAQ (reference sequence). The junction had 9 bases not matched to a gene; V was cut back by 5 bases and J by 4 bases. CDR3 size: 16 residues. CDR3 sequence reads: CASSPDRGNSGNTIYF. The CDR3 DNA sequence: TGTGCCAGCAGCCCGGACAGGGGAAACTCAGGAAACACCATATATTTT.

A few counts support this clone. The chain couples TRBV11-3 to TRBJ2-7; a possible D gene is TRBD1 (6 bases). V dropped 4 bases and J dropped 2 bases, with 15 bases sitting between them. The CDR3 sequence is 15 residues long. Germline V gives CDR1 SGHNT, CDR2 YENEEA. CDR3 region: CASSSYPTGPYEQYF. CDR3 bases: TGTGCCAGCAGCTCCTATCCAACAGGGCCCTACGAGCAGTACTTC.

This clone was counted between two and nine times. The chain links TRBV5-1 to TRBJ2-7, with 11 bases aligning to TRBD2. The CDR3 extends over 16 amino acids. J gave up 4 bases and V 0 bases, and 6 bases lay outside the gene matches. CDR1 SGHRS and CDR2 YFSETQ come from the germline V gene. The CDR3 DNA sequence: TGCGCCAGCAGCTTGGGTTGGGGACTAGCGGTGTACGAGCAGTACTTC. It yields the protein CASSLGWGLAVYEQYF.

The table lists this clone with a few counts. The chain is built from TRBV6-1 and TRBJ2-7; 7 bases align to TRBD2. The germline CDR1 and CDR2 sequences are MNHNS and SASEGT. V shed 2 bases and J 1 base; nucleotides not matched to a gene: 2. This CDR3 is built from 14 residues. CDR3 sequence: CASSEFGRSYEQYF. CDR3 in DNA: TGTGCCAGCAGTGAATTCGGGAGGTCCTACGAGCAGTACTTC.

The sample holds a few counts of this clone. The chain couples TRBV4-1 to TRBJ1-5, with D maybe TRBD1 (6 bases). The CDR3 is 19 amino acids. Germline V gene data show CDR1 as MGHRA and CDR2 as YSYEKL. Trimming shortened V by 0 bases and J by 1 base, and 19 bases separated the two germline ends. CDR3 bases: TGCGCCAGCAGCCAAGATGCGGGGTGGGGGGGCGCGAGCAATCAGCCCCAGCATTTT. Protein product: CASSQDAGWGGASNQPQHF.

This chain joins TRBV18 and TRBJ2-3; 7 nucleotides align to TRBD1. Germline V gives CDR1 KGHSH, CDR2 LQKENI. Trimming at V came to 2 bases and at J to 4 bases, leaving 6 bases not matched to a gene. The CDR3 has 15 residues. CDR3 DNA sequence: TGTGCCAGCTCACCAAACAGGGGAAGGGCAGATACGCAGTATTTT. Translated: CASSPNRGRADTQYF.

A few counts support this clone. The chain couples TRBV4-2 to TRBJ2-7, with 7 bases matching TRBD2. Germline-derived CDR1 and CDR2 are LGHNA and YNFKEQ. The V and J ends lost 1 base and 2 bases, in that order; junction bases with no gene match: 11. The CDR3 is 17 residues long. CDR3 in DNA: TGTGCCAGCAGCCAAGTCGGTACCGGGACTATAACCTACGAGCAGTACTTC. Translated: CASSQVGTGTITYEQYF.

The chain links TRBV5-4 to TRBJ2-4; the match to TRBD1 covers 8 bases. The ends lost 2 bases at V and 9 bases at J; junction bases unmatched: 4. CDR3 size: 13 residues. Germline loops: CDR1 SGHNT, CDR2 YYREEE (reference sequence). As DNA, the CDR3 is TGTGCCAGCAGCTTCTCAGGGGGCGGCATTCAGTACTTC. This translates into CASSFSGGGIQYF.

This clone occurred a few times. In nucleotides, the CDR3 is TGTGCCAGCACCTCCGGGTGGGACAGGGCGGGCGAGCAGTACTTC. The encoded protein is CASTSGWDRAGEQYF. V usage is TRBV6-5 and J usage is TRBJ2-7; 9 positions agree with TRBD1. With 7 bases clipped from V and 6 bases from J, the junction kept 13 bases outside the gene matches. This CDR3 region has 15 residues. Per the germline V gene, CDR1 is MNHEY and CDR2 is SVGAGI.

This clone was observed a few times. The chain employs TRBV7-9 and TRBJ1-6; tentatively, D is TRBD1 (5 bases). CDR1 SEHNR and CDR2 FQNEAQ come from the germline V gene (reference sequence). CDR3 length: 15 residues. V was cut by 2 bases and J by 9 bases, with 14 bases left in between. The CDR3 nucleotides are TGTGCCAGCAGCTTATATGGTCAGGGAGGTTCACCCCTCCACTTT. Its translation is CASSLYGQGGSPLHF.

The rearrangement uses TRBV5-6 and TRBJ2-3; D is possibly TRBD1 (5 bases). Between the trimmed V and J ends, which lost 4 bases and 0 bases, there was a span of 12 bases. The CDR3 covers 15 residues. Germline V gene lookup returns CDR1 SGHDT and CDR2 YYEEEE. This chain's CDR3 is CASSPRQYSTDTQYF. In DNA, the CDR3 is TGTGCCAGCAGCCCGAGACAGTATAGCACAGATACGCAGTATTTT.